This T cell receptor beta chain was sequenced for a study of CD8 T cells in Susac syndrome. Study-level findings and limits: The study acknowledged a relatively small number of individuals in its TCR sequencing and HLA analysis.

The T cells that were sequenced for TCR beta were CD8+ and CD4+ cells from blood. Relapsing-remitting disease, either stable or active, was present in the treatment-naive patients who were the multiple sclerosis controls. Reverse transcription of about 0.45 to 1 ug RNA was performed with random hexamers. The authors amplified TCR beta CDR3 across 54 Vbeta and 13 Jbeta using immunoSEQ multiplex PCR. TCRdb fed the immunoSEQ multiplex PCR reads into MiXCR, producing one record per CDR3 protein. The sample yields 180,000 or so distinct CDR3 sequences, 90% to 95% seen once. Comments on this clonotype: Its specificity is unknown.

The CDR3 sequence is 14 residues long. CDR1 SGHDT and CDR2 YYEEEE come from the germline V gene. The ends lost 5 bases at V and 5 bases at J; junction bases unmatched: 9. Sequenced input: CD4+ T cells from PBMCs. This TCR was recovered from a human donor with multiple sclerosis. V and J are TRBV5-6 and TRBJ2-7; 8 bases fit TRBD1. The CDR3 loop is CASRRQGRRNEQYF. CDR3 bases: TGTGCCAGCAGACGACAGGGGAGGAGAAACGAGCAGTACTTC.